Listed here are 5 T cell receptor beta chains from one sample, sequenced in a study of blood T cell repertoires in COVID-19. TCRdb keeps only in-frame clones here, not all; method: immunoSEQ multiplex PCR. The sample has tens of thousands of clones; approximately 90% are singletons. Sequenced sample: peripheral blood. Source of these receptors: a woman aged 55-70 years with COVID-19, enrolled during active disease.

Comments on this clone: The limits of the CDR3 on the DNA are not certain, so only TCRdb's listed CDR3 is given. The J gene is TRBJ2-7, the V gene TRBV6-5; the table's D call, TRBD2, was not checked against the DNA. Per the germline V gene, CDR1 is MNHEY and CDR2 is SVGAGI. Ends included, the CDR3 has 15 residues. CDR3 amino acids: CASSSSPDSAGGQYF.

V is TRBV27 and J is TRBJ2-1, with 8 nucleotides matching TRBD1. The CDR3 extends over 15 amino acids. The germline gives CDR1 MNHEY, CDR2 SMNVEV (reference sequence). The J segment lost 4 bases and the V segment lost 6 bases, leaving 8 bases of the junction unmatched. CDR3 bases: TGTGCCAGCAGGCGGACAGGGAATGCGTACAATGAGCAGTTCTTC. Translation: CASRRTGNAYNEQFF.

The rearrangement joins TRBV10-3 to TRBJ2-1; D is uncertain. From germline, CDR1 is ENHRY and CDR2 SYGVKD. V was shortened by 4 bases and J by 7 bases, with 14 bases between the two germline ends. The CDR3 loop spans 14 amino acids. CDR3 sequence: CAISVPASLNEQFF. The DNA for the CDR3 is TGTGCCATCAGTGTTCCTGCGAGCTTGAATGAGCAGTTCTTC.

This chain links TRBV2 with TRBJ2-5, with D tentatively TRBD2 (5 bases). Trimming removed 5 bases from V and 3 bases from J, with 10 bases in between. Looked up from germline, CDR1 is SNHLY and CDR2 is FYNNEI. The CDR3 sequence is 13 residues long. The CDR3 sequence is CASSSGRKETQYF. The DNA of the CDR3 is TGTGCCAGCAGTAGTGGGAGAAAAGAGACCCAGTACTTC.

The rearrangement uses TRBV9 and TRBJ2-1, with TRBD2 matching 11 bases. The V segment lost 4 bases and the J segment 8 bases; nucleotides outside the gene matches: 14. The CDR3 sequence is 17 residues long. Germline assignment: CDR1 SGDLS and CDR2 YYNGEE. CDR3 region: CASSPRWVAGGRDEQFF. In nucleotides, the CDR3 is TGTGCCAGCAGCCCCCGTTGGGTAGCGGGAGGGCGAGATGAGCAGTTCTTC.